What follows are 9 T cell receptor beta chains derived from one specimen sequenced in a study of PD-L1 blockade in urothelial cancer. Repertoires were generated with immunoSEQ multiplex PCR, while TCRdb's copy carries only in-frame clones and drops some. This repertoire shows 30,000 to 45,000 clones, 90% found once; its top ten account for roughly 7.6%. The sequencing used PBMCs, collected around atezolizumab (anti-PD-L1) treatment. These receptors were obtained from a man between 65 and 80 years old with urothelial cancer.

This chain links TRBV2 with TRBJ1-1; D perhaps matches TRBD1 (5 bases). The V gene lost 10 bases and the J gene lost 6 bases, with 27 bases spanning the gap. Per the germline V gene, CDR1 is SNHLY and CDR2 is FYNNEI. The CDR3 is 16 residues long. In DNA, the CDR3 is TGTGCCACCGGATTGGGCAGGGAAGGGGTAACGTCTGAAGCTTTCTTT. It specifies CATGLGREGVTSEAFF.

This clone was detected only once. The rearrangement uses TRBV10-3 and TRBJ2-3; 8 bases align to TRBD1. Germline V lookup: CDR1 ENHRY, CDR2 SYGVKD. This CDR3 comprises 16 residues. After removal of 6 bases from V and 0 bases from J, the junction contained 8 bases not matched to a gene. The CDR3 nucleotides are TGTGCCATCAGAGATTGGACAGGGCCTAGCACAGATACGCAGTATTTT. Encoded protein: CAIRDWTGPSTDTQYF.

V usage is TRBV5-4 and J usage is TRBJ2-7, with D possibly being TRBD2 (7 bases). Germline V gene sequence: CDR1 SGHNT, CDR2 YYREEE (reference sequence). V was cut by 2 bases and J by 2 bases, with 11 bases left in between. The CDR3 length is 14 residues. The CDR3 loop reads CASSFTGRAYEQYF. The CDR3 nucleotides are TGTGCCAGCAGCTTTACAGGGAGGGCCTACGAGCAGTACTTC. Complete variable domain (other parts from reference TRBV5-4 and TRBJ2-7): ETGVTQSPTHLIKTRGQQVTLRCSSQSGHNTVSWYQQALGQGPQFIFQYYREEENGRGNFPPRFSGLQFPNYSSELNVNALELDDSALYLCASSFTGRAYEQYFGPGTRLTVT.

The CDR3 reads CASTGGWATNEKLFF. The CDR3 region has the DNA TGTGCCAGCACCGGAGGCTGGGCAACTAATGAAAAACTGTTTTTT. The chain uses TRBV6-1 and TRBJ1-4, with no clear D. V lost 7 bases, J lost 0 bases, and 12 bases lay in between. Germline assignment: CDR1 MNHNS and CDR2 SASEGT. This CDR3 region has 15 residues.

This clone was counted a single time. The chain couples TRBV4-1 to TRBJ2-3, with D perhaps matching TRBD1 (5 bases). V was clipped by 4 bases and J by 5 bases, with 7 bases between them. Germline CDR1 and CDR2: MGHRA and YSYEKL. The CDR3 spans 12 residues. CDR3 protein: CASSPRGDTQYF. Written as DNA, the CDR3 is TGCGCCAGCAGCCCAAGGGGAGATACGCAGTATTTT.

V gene TRBV6-4 combines with J gene TRBJ2-3; TRBD2 is a possible D gene (5 bases). The CDR3 has 15 amino acids. V lost 2 bases, J lost 2 bases, and 11 bases lay in between. In germline, CDR1 is MRHNA, CDR2 SNTAGT. The chain's CDR3 is CASSDGSGSTDTQYF. For the CDR3, the DNA is TGTGCCAGCAGTGACGGGAGCGGATCCACAGATACGCAGTATTTT.

This chain connects TRBV7-9 to TRBJ1-6; D is unclear. Germline CDR1 is SEHNR and CDR2 is FQNEAQ (reference sequence). The CDR3 is 13 residues long. V lost 1 base and J lost 7, with 5 bases in between. The CDR3 coding sequence is TGTGCCAGCAGCTTAGGAGTCAATTCACCCCTCCACTTT. This gives the protein CASSLGVNSPLHF.

This clone was observed a few times. The rearrangement uses TRBV19 and TRBJ1-5, with D tentatively TRBD1 (5 bases). The V end was cut by 7 bases, the J end by 9 bases, with 22 bases between. This CDR3 contains 15 residues. Per germline, CDR1 LNHDA and CDR2 SQIVND (reference sequence). In nucleotides, the CDR3 is TGTGCCAGTATCCCAAGGGACGGGCGGGATGGGCCCCAGCATTTT. Encoded protein: CASIPRDGRDGPQHF.

The gene calls are TRBV18 and TRBJ2-1; 9 positions agree with TRBD1. Per germline, CDR1 KGHSH and CDR2 LQKENI. The J segment lost 3 bases and the V segment lost 6 bases, leaving 6 bases of the junction unmatched. The CDR3 length is 15 residues. The CDR3 coding sequence is TGTGCCAGCTCCCCTAGGGACAGGGTCTACAATGAGCAGTTCTTC. It yields the protein CASSPRDRVYNEQFF.